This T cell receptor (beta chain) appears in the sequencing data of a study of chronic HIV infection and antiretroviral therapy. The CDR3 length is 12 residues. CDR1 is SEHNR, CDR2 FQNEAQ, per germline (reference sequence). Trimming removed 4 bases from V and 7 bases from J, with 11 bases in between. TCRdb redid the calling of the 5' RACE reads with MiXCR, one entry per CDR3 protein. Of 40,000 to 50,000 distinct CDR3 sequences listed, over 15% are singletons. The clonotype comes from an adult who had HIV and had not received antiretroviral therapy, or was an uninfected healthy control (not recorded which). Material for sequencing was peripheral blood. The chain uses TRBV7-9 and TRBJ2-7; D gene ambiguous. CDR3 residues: CASSSLSLEQYF. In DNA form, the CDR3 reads TGTGCCAGCAGCTCCCTTAGCTTGGAGCAGTACTTC.